A selection of T cell receptor beta chains follows, all from one sample in a study of beta chain features in type 1 diabetes. Assay: immunoSEQ multiplex PCR; the TCRdb copy retains only in-frame clones and omits some. The profile shows roughly 130,000 clones, 16% of them singletons. The sequenced sample consisted of central memory CD4+ T cells from blood. Receptors were obtained from a young man with type 1 diabetes. CDR3s include the opening cysteine and the closing phenylalanine or tryptophan. The D gene is left open where the match is weak. For some rows the clone size is stated as once, few or many, or as a class when expanded; others skip it.

v_gene	len	abundance	j_gene	d_gene	CDR3nt	CDR3aa
TRBV7-2	15	-	TRBJ2-3	TRBD2	TGTGCCAGCAGCTCTGGTTTAGCGGGGGGCGATACGCAGTATTTT	CASSSGLAGGDTQYF
TRBV28	14	-	TRBJ1-2	TRBD1	TGTGCCAGCAGCCCTCCCGGGACAGGGAATGGCTACACCTTC	CASSPPGTGNGYTF
TRBV7-9	14	-	TRBJ2-5	-	TGTGCCAGCAGCTTACGGGCATCCCAAGAGACCCAGTACTTC	CASSLRASQETQYF
TRBV10-3	15	many	TRBJ2-7	-	TGTGCCATCAGTGGTTACGGGGGCTCCTCAGTGGAGCAGTACTTC	CAISGYGGSSVEQYF
TRBV9	16	few	TRBJ2-1	TRBD2	TGTGCCAGCAGCCCTAGTGGTAGCGGGGGTTACAATGAGCAGTTCTTC	CASSPSGSGGYNEQFF
TRBV6-5	14	few	TRBJ2-5	TRBD2	TGTGCCAGCAGTCCGCGGGGGGCTCAAGAGACCCAGTACTTC	CASSPRGAQETQYF
TRBV9	14	-	TRBJ2-1	-	TGTGCCAGCAGCGTAGATCAAACGCACAATGAGCAGTTCTTC	CASSVDQTHNEQFF
TRBV15	16	few	TRBJ2-6	TRBD1	TGTGCCACCAGCAGAGATGGGACAGCTGGGGCCAACGTCCTGACTTTC	CATSRDGTAGANVLTF
TRBV4-3	16	-	TRBJ2-3	-	TGCGCCAGCAGCCAAGGTTCCAGCCTGGGCACAGATACGCAGTATTTT	CASSQGSSLGTDTQYF
TRBV30	13	few	TRBJ1-2	-	TGTGCCTGGAGTGTCGGGTCAGGATGGGGCTACACCTTC	CAWSVGSGWGYTF
TRBV27	14	-	TRBJ2-4	-	TGTGCCAGCAGTTTCCTGGGATTGATGGACATTCAGTACTTC	CASSFLGLMDIQYF
TRBV13	13	-	TRBJ1-2	TRBD1	TGTGCCAGCAGCCGACAGGGGGCGGAAGGCTACACCTTC	CASSRQGAEGYTF
TRBV18	14	-	TRBJ1-2	-	TGTGCCAGCTCACCTTCAGAGACCAGGGAGGGCTACACCTTC	CASSPSETREGYTF
TRBV13	13	few	TRBJ2-1	TRBD2	TGTGCCAGCAGCACCCAAGAAGCGGGGGGGCGGTTCTTC	CASSTQEAGGRFF
TRBV29-1	12	-	TRBJ1-5	TRBD1	TGCAGCGCCGGGGACAGTAATCAGCCCCAGCATTTT	CSAGDSNQPQHF
TRBV30	14	-	TRBJ2-7	TRBD2	TGTGCCTGGAGGGGAGCGGGAACATCCTACGAGCAGTACTTC	CAWRGAGTSYEQYF
TRBV21-1	18	few	TRBJ2-3	-	TGTGCCAGCAGCAAAGAGGGTCTAGCGGGGGTTTTTCGAGATACGCAGTATTTT	CASSKEGLAGVFRDTQYF
TRBV20-1	11	-	TRBJ2-7	TRBD1	TGCAGTGCTAGAACGGGACAGCGCCACGAATTC	CSARTGQRHEF
TRBV11-1	14	many	TRBJ2-7	TRBD1	TGTGCCAGCAGCCGCCGGACAGGGAATAACGAGCAGTACTTC	CASSRRTGNNEQYF
TRBV7-2	15	many	TRBJ1-6	TRBD1	TGTGCCAGCAGCATCTCGGGACAGAGGACTTCACCCCTCCACTTT	CASSISGQRTSPLHF
TRBV18	14	-	TRBJ2-5	TRBD2	TGTGCCAGCTCACGCGGCGGGGGTCAAGAGACCCAGTACTTC	CASSRGGGQETQYF
TRBV30	15	-	TRBJ1-4	TRBD1	TGTGCCTGGAAAAGCCCCGGGACAGGGAATGAAAAACTGTTTTTT	CAWKSPGTGNEKLFF
TRBV30	11	-	TRBJ2-7	-	TGTGCCTGGAGTCTTGGCCACGAGCAGTACTTC	CAWSLGHEQYF
TRBV21-1	18	few	TRBJ2-1	-	TGTGCCAGCAGCAAACTTCCGGGACAGGGGGGGGTTTACAATGAGCAGTTCTTC	CASSKLPGQGGVYNEQFF
TRBV7-6	13	-	TRBJ1-1	-	TGTGCCAGCACCAAAACCCCGTCAGATGAAGCTTTCTTT	CASTKTPSDEAFF
TRBV4-2	17	few	TRBJ2-5	-	TGTGCCAGCAGCCAAGAGATAGTGGGACACGGAGTGGAGACCCAGTACTTC	CASSQEIVGHGVETQYF
TRBV6-5	15	few	TRBJ1-2	-	TGTGCCAGCAGTAGAGGGGACGCAAATAACTATGGCTACACCTTC	CASSRGDANNYGYTF
TRBV5-1	15	few	TRBJ2-5	-	TGCGCCAGCAGTAATGAACAGGGTAACCAAGAGACCCAGTACTTC	CASSNEQGNQETQYF
TRBV25-1	13	few	TRBJ1-2	-	TGTGCCAGCAGTGGCTATTGGACGGGAGGCTACACCTTC	CASSGYWTGGYTF
TRBV12-5	13	many	TRBJ2-1	-	TGTGCTAGTGGTTTGACACAGGGCGATGAGCAGTTCTTC	CASGLTQGDEQFF
TRBV5-4	17	-	TRBJ2-1	-	TGTGCCAGCAGCAGCTTCGACGGGGCTAACTCCTACAATGAGCAGTTCTTC	CASSSFDGANSYNEQFF
TRBV6-5	12	-	TRBJ2-7	TRBD1	TGTGCCAGCAGCGACAGGGGCTACGAGCAGTACTTC	CASSDRGYEQYF
TRBV7-2	15	few	TRBJ2-3	-	TGTGCCAGCAGCCCTACAGTACCCCGAACAGATACGCAGTATTTT	CASSPTVPRTDTQYF
TRBV29-1	14	few	TRBJ2-3	-	TGCAGCGTTAGGGGGAGGGGGAACACAGATACGCAGTATTTT	CSVRGRGNTDTQYF
TRBV7-9	14	-	TRBJ2-5	TRBD1	TGTGCCAGCACCTCGAACAGGGGGCTGGAGACCCAGTACTTC	CASTSNRGLETQYF
TRBV7-9	13	-	TRBJ2-2	-	TGTGCCAGCATTCCCTTGGGGCCCGGGGAGCTGTTTTTT	CASIPLGPGELFF
TRBV6-5	14	few	TRBJ2-7	-	TGTGCCAGCAGTATTCCGGGACGGCCCTACGAGCAGTACTTC	CASSIPGRPYEQYF
TRBV6-5	15	few	TRBJ2-3	-	TGTGCCAGCAGCAGAGGGGCCCTCAGCACAGATACGCAGTATTTT	CASSRGALSTDTQYF
TRBV6-1	13	few	TRBJ1-2	-	TGTGCCAGCAGGCTCCAGGGAGGCTATGGCTACACCTTC	CASRLQGGYGYTF
TRBV7-2	15	many	TRBJ2-5	TRBD1	TGTGCCAGCAGCTTGGACAGGGGGCGCGGGGAGACCCAGTACTTC	CASSLDRGRGETQYF
TRBV2	14	few	TRBJ2-1	TRBD1	TGTGCCAGCAGGCTTCAGGGGGTGGGCAATGAGCAGTTCTTC	CASRLQGVGNEQFF
TRBV5-1	13	-	TRBJ2-7	TRBD1	TGCGCCAGCAGCCGGGACAGGGTCTACGAGCAGTACTTC	CASSRDRVYEQYF
TRBV23-1	15	few	TRBJ1-2	-	TGCGCCAGCAGTCAATCGTACAGGGTGCTTTATGGCTACACCTTC	CASSQSYRVLYGYTF
TRBV29-1	12	few	TRBJ1-2	-	TGCAGCGTGGGATTTGCAGAAAGAGGCTACACCTTC	CSVGFAERGYTF
TRBV2	14	-	TRBJ2-4	-	TGTGCCAGCAGACAGGGAATAACCAAAAACATTCAGTACTTC	CASRQGITKNIQYF
TRBV29-1	12	few	TRBJ1-2	-	TGCAGCGTTGACCCCGCGGCCTATGGCTACACCTTC	CSVDPAAYGYTF
TRBV11-2	19	few	TRBJ2-6	TRBD2	TGTGCCAGCAGCTTAGGGGCCCCGGGGGGTTCCTCTGGGGCCAACGTCCTGACTTTC	CASSLGAPGGSSGANVLTF
TRBV7-2	15	-	TRBJ2-3	TRBD1	TGTGCCAGCAGCTTAAATAACAGGGGAACAGATACGCAGTATTTT	CASSLNNRGTDTQYF
TRBV7-2	15	-	TRBJ2-7	-	TGTGCCAGCAGCTCCGTGACTCGGAACACCTACGAGCAGTACTTC	CASSSVTRNTYEQYF
TRBV4-3	12	few	TRBJ1-3	-	TGCGCCAGCAGCCAAGTGGGAAACACCATATATTTT	CASSQVGNTIYF
TRBV5-1	14	few	TRBJ1-6	-	TGCGCCAGCAGCCCCGGGGGTGGCCACTCACCCCTCCACTTT	CASSPGGGHSPLHF
TRBV7-9	13	few	TRBJ2-4	-	TGTGCCAGCAGCTTACAGGGGTTGAACATTCAGTACTTC	CASSLQGLNIQYF
TRBV6-1	11	-	TRBJ2-1	-	TGTGCCAGCAGCCAACGGCGGGAGCAGTTCTTC	CASSQRREQFF